This entry describes one T cell receptor beta chain. What it binds is unknown. This entry is derived from a study of graft-versus-host responses after intestinal transplantation. Study-level information: Transplantation in recipients was multivisceral, liver-intestinal, or isolated intestinal.

Measured with immunoSEQ multiplex PCR; TCRdb has only the in-frame clones, and not every one. The repertoire has roughly 90,000 clones, around nine tenths of them found once; the top ten carry 6%. Study results and caveats: Early declines in HvG clones that occurred post-transplant were associated with peak circulating GvH clone levels. Detection of GvH clones occurred in recipient marrow, and some had their first appearance in ileum or blood.

V gave up 5 bases and J gave up 3 bases, with 13 bases separating them. CDR1 and CDR2 from the germline V gene are PRHDT and FYEKMQ (reference sequence). The CDR3 is made up of 14 amino acids. The chain recombines TRBV13 with TRBJ2-5; D may be TRBD2 (5 bases). This receptor was identified in a human donor who received an intestinal transplant. The input for sequencing was unstimulated CD8+ T cells sorted from spleen or lymph node cells, taken before intestinal transplant. The CDR3 is CASSEDLLKETQYF. The CDR3 bases are TGTGCCAGCAGCGAGGACTTGCTTAAAGAGACCCAGTACTTC.